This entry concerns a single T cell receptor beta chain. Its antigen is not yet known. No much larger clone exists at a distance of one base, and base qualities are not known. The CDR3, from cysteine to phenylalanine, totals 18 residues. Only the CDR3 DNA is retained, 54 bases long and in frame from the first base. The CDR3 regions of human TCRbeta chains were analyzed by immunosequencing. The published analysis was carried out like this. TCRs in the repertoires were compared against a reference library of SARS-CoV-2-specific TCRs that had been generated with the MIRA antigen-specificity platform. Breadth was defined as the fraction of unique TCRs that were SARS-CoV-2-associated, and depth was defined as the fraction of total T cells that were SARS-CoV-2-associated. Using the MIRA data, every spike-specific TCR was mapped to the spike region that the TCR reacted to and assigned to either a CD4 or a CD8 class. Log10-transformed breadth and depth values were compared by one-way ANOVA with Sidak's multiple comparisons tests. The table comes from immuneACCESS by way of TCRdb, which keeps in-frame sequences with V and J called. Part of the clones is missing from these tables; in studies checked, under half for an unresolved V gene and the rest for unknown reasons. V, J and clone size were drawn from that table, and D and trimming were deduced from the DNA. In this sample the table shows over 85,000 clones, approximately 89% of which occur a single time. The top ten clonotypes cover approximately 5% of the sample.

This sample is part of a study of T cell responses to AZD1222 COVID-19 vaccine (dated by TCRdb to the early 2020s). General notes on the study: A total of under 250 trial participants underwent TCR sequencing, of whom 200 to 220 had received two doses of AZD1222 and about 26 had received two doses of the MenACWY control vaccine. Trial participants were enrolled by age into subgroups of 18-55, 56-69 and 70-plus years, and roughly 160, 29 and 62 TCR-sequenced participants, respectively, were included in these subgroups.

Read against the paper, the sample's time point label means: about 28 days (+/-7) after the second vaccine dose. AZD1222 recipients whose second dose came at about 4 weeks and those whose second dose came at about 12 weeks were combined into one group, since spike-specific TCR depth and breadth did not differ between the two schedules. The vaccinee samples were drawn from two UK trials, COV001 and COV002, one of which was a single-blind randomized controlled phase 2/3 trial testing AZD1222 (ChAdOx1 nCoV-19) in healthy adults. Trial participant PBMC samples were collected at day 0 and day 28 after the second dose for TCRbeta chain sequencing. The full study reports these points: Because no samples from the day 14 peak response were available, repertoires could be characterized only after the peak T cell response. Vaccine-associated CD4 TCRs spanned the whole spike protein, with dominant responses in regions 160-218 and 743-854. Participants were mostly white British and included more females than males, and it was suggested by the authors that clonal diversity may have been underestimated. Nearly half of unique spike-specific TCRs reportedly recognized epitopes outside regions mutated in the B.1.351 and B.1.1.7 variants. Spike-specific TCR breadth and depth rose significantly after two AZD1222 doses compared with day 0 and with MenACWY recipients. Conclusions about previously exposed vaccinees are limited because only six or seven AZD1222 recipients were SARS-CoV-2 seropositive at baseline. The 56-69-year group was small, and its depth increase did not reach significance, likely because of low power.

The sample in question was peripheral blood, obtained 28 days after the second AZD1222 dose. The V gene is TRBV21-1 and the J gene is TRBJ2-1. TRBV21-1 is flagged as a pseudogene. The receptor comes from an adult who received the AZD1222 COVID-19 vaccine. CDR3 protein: CASSKGVEEGGSYNEQFF. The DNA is TGTGCCAGCAGCAAAGGAGTCGAGGAGGGGGGCTCCTACAATGAGCAGTTCTTC.